These T cell receptor beta chains were read from a single sample in a study of blood T cells in healthy people across ages. TCRdb re-called the 5' RACE reads through MiXCR, storing one row per CDR3 protein. The sample records 1.5 million to 1.8 million distinct CDR3 sequences, about 42% being singletons. The sample comprised blood. The receptors were gathered from a young woman in good health. Each CDR3 is given with its conserved first and last residue. A D gene is named only where the DNA matches it firmly. Size tells how often a clone was seen (once, few, many) or the class of an expanded clone, and some rows leave it out.

>TRBV20-1|-|TRBD2|TRBJ2-3
TGCAGTGCTGGGGGACTAGCGGGGGGGCCATCGAGCACAGATACGCAGTATTTT
CSAGGLAGGPSSTDTQYF
>TRBV29-1|-|-|TRBJ1-1
TGCAGCGTTCGGGGGGACACTGAAGCTTTCTTT
CSVRGDTEAFF
>TRBV7-9|few|TRBD2|TRBJ2-1
TGTGCCAGCAGCCCTCTAGCGGGAGGGCTTCGCAATGAGCAGTTCTTC
CASSPLAGGLRNEQFF
>TRBV25-1|-|-|TRBJ2-1
TGTGCCAGCAGTGATGCCTTACATCCCAATGAGCAGTTCTTC
CASSDALHPNEQFF
>TRBV20-1|few|TRBD1|TRBJ1-2
TGCAGTGCTAGAGAGGGACAGGGGTGGCCCTATGGCTACACCTTC
CSAREGQGWPYGYTF
>TRBV5-6|few|-|TRBJ2-7
TGTGCCAGCAGTTACGGGGCCGGAGGGTACGAGCAGTACTTC
CASSYGAGGYEQYF
>TRBV29-1|few|-|TRBJ2-5
TGCAGCGCTGGGAGGACTGATCAAGAGACCCAGTACTTC
CSAGRTDQETQYF
>TRBV29-1|few|TRBD2|TRBJ2-7
TGCAGCGTTGTGACTAGCGGGATATACGAGCAGTACTTC
CSVVTSGIYEQYF
>TRBV7-6|-|TRBD2|TRBJ2-5
TGTGCCAGCAGCTCCCGGGGCGGGGGAGAGCAGTACTTC
CASSSRGGGEQYF
>TRBV24-1|once|-|TRBJ2-4
TGTGCCACCAGTGATTTGGTGGGGTCGAAGTACTTC
CATSDLVGSKYF
>TRBV21-1|-|-|TRBJ1-4
TGTGCCAGCAGCGACGCCCTACAGGGTTGGGCTGAAAAACTGTTTTTT
CASSDALQGWAEKLFF
>TRBV12-3/TRBV12-4|-|TRBD1|TRBJ1-2
TGTGCCAGCAGGTCAGGGGGGAATGGCTACACCTTC
CASRSGGNGYTF
>TRBV3-1|few|-|TRBJ2-7
TGTGCCAGCAGCCAAGAAGGTCGGGGAGCCCTCTACGAGCAGTACTTC
CASSQEGRGALYEQYF
>TRBV25-1|-|-|TRBJ1-1
TGTGCCAGCAGTGAGAGGGGCTCCGCCTTTTACACTGAAGCTTTCTTT
CASSERGSAFYTEAFF
>TRBV2|-|TRBD1|TRBJ1-3
TGTGCCAGCAGTACGGAGACAGGGCGCACCATATATTTT
CASSTETGRTIYF
>TRBV25-1|few|-|TRBJ2-1
TGTGCCAGCAGTGAACTGCGGACAACTTCACCTGAGCAGTTCTTC
CASSELRTTSPEQFF
>TRBV7-2|-|-|TRBJ2-6
TGTGCCAGCAGCTTACGGGACCGATGGTCCCTATCTGGGGCCAACGTCCTGACTTTC
CASSLRDRWSLSGANVLTF
>TRBV7-8|-|TRBD1|TRBJ1-2
TGTGCCAGCAGCCTACGAGTCCCGGGACAGGGGTCGGGCTATGGCTACACCTTC
CASSLRVPGQGSGYGYTF
>TRBV19|-|TRBD2|TRBJ2-7
TGTGCCAGTAGTTTTGGGACTAGCGGGGGGCACACCTACGAGCAGTACTTC
CASSFGTSGGHTYEQYF
>TRBV19|few|-|TRBJ1-1
TGTGCCAGTAGTACATACACTGAAGCTTTCTTT
CASSTYTEAFF
>TRBV5-5|few|-|TRBJ1-5
TGTGCCAGCAGCCTGACTCCGGTTAGCAATCAGCCCCAGCATTTT
CASSLTPVSNQPQHF
>TRBV6-5|-|-|TRBJ1-2
TGTGCCAGCAGTTACTCGAGGAATGTTGGCTATGGCTACACCTTC
CASSYSRNVGYGYTF
>TRBV7-8|-|-|TRBJ2-7
TGTGCCAGCAGCTTGAGGGGGACCGCCCTCGTCTACGAGCAGTACTTC
CASSLRGTALVYEQYF
>TRBV4-1|-|-|TRBJ1-2
TGCACCAGCAGCCAAGCGGGGGGGATCTATGGCTACACCTTC
CTSSQAGGIYGYTF
>TRBV29-1|-|-|TRBJ1-1
TGCAGCGTTGAAGGACTTGGGAACACTGAAGCTTTCTTT
CSVEGLGNTEAFF
>TRBV4-3|-|TRBD2|TRBJ2-3
TGCGCCAGCAGCCAAGATCGGAGACTAGCGGATACAGATACGCAGTATTTT
CASSQDRRLADTDTQYF
>TRBV12-3/TRBV12-4|-|TRBD1|TRBJ2-1
TGTGCCAGCACCCGACAGGGTCCCTACAATGAGCAGTTCTTC
CASTRQGPYNEQFF
>TRBV27|-|TRBD2|TRBJ2-1
TGTGCCAGCAGTTTATCGGAGACTAGCGGGAGTAATGAGCAGTTCTTC
CASSLSETSGSNEQFF
>TRBV20-1|few|-|TRBJ2-3
TGCAGTGCACGGGACACAAGGACACCTAGCACAGATACGCAGTATTTT
CSARDTRTPSTDTQYF